One and the same sample provided the 32 T cell receptor beta chains below, sequenced in a study of a mutant IDH1 vaccine in newly diagnosed glioma. For these TCRs, the target antigens are not known. Stated time point: week 47, end of study. Topical imiquimod was applied with each vaccine dose, which held 300 ug of mutant IDH1 20-mer peptide. Measured with immunoSEQ multiplex PCR; TCRdb has only the in-frame clones, and not every one. The data contain nearly 50,000 clones, 65% to 85% of them seen just once; the ten biggest clones take up around 4.5%. Sequencing was performed on PBMCs, taken from a glioma patient whose treatment included an IDH1 peptide vaccine. The receptors derive from a young woman with glioma. Some clones in this sample may be carry-over from other donors' samples.

This chain uses TRBV7-9 with TRBJ2-7; 10 bases fit TRBD2. The germline V gene has CDR1 SEHNR and CDR2 FQNEAQ (reference sequence). The V segment lost 4 bases and the J segment 0 bases; nucleotides outside the gene matches: 9. The CDR3 covers 17 residues. CDR3: CASSSIRAGGTSYEQYF. CDR3 bases: TGTGCCAGCAGCTCAATCAGAGCGGGAGGGACCTCCTACGAGCAGTACTTC. Full variable domain (rest looked up from reference TRBV7-9 and TRBJ2-7): DTGVSQNPRHKITKRGQNVTFRCDPISEHNRLYWYRQTLGQGPEFLTYFQNEAQLEKSRLLSDRFSAERPKGSFSTLEIQRTEQGDSAMYLCASSSIRAGGTSYEQYFGPGTRLTVT.

The rearrangement joins TRBV11-3 to TRBJ1-2; D remains ambiguous. The CDR3 spans 17 residues. Deletions cut 0 bases from V and 2 bases from J, with 16 bases between. Germline assignment: CDR1 SGHNT and CDR2 YENEEA. CDR3 loop: CASSLDAMARRNYGYTF. In DNA, the CDR3 is TGTGCCAGCAGCTTAGATGCAATGGCCCGGCGGAACTATGGCTACACCTTC.

This clone was observed a handful of times. The chain is built from TRBV6-1 and TRBJ1-2, with 8 bases fitting TRBD1. Germline CDR1 reads MNHNS; CDR2 reads SASEGT. The CDR3 covers 14 residues. Germline trimming cut 8 bases from V and 5 bases from J; bases unmatched to any gene: 10. CDR3 in DNA: TGTGCCAGCGGCAACCGGGACAGGACTTATGGCTACACCTTC. Amino acids: CASGNRDRTYGYTF.

In DNA form, the CDR3 reads TGCAGCGTGGCTGGCGGGAGGGTCAATGAGCAGTTCTTC. Its translation: CSVAGGRVNEQFF. J is TRBJ2-1 and V is TRBV29-1, with 9 bases lining up with TRBD2. CDR1 SQVTM and CDR2 ANQGSEA come from the germline V gene. The CDR3 loop spans 13 amino acids. With V trimmed by 6 bases and J by 6 bases, 6 bases remained unmatched.

This sequence joins TRBV11-2 and TRBJ2-5, with 14 bases lining up with TRBD2. The germline gives CDR1 SGHAT, CDR2 FQNNGV. J gave up 4 bases and V 5 bases, and 6 bases lay outside the gene matches. This CDR3 has 16 residues. The CDR3 loop is CASSPSGTSGRETQYF. In DNA form, the CDR3 reads TGTGCCAGCAGCCCCAGCGGGACTAGCGGGAGAGAGACCCAGTACTTC. The full variable domain, completed using reference TRBV11-2 and TRBJ2-5, is EAGVAQSPRYKIIEKRQSVAFWCNPISGHATLYWYQQILGQGPKLLIQFQNNGVVDDSQLPKDRFSAERLKGVDSTLKIQPAKLEDSAVYLCASSPSGTSGRETQYFGPGTRLLVL.

The chain recombines TRBV6-1 with TRBJ1-5; D may be TRBD1 (6 bases). This CDR3 spans 14 amino acids. V shed 6 bases and J shed 4 bases, with 13 bases lying between them. The germline CDR1 and CDR2 sequences are MNHNS and SASEGT. Written as DNA, the CDR3 is TGTGCCAGCAGGCGGACAGTTAATAATCAGCCCCAGCATTTT. Translated, it gives CASRRTVNNQPQHF.

CDR3 DNA: TGCGCCAGCAGCCAAGATAGGAGTGGATCGGGATTGTATCAGTTCTTC. Its translation: CASSQDRSGSGLYQFF. The rearrangement joins TRBV4-1 to TRBJ2-1, with a tentative D call TRBD2 (5 bases). The germline V gene has CDR1 MGHRA and CDR2 YSYEKL. V was cut by 0 bases and J by 13 bases, with 22 bases left in between. The CDR3 runs to 16 residues.

This CDR3 reads CASNTGATEAFF. CDR3 bases: TGTGCCAGCAATACAGGGGCCACTGAAGCTTTCTTT. The V and J genes are TRBV28 and TRBJ1-1; 7 positions match TRBD1. V shed 7 bases and J 4 bases; nucleotides not matched to a gene: 3. CDR1 is MDHEN and CDR2 is SYDVKM in the germline V gene. The CDR3 length is 12 residues.

The genes are TRBV11-2 and TRBJ2-4; D might be TRBD1 or TRBD2, each matching 6 bases. The ends were cut back, 1 base at V and 0 bases at J, with 13 bases in the middle. The CDR3 runs 17 residues. Germline V gene sequence: CDR1 SGHAT, CDR2 FQNNGV. CDR3 amino acids: CASSLVRGTVAKNIQYF. The CDR3 coding sequence is TGTGCCAGCAGCTTAGTTAGGGGGACTGTAGCCAAAAACATTCAGTACTTC.

The chain joins TRBV30 to TRBJ2-7; weak D call: TRBD2 (6 bases). Trimming took 5 bases from V and 2 from J, leaving 13 bases between them. This CDR3 has 13 amino acids. Germline loops: CDR1 GTSNPN, CDR2 SVGIG (reference sequence). This CDR3 reads CAWRSPGAYEQYF. DNA for the CDR3: TGTGCCTGGCGGTCCCCGGGAGCCTACGAGCAGTACTTC.

The CDR3 nucleotides are TGTGCCAGTAGTATAGATGTGCGGCTAGCCGTGGGGGAGCAGTACTTC. This gives the protein CASSIDVRLAVGEQYF. The chain has TRBV19 and TRBJ2-7, with TRBD2 as a possible D gene (5 bases). Trimming removed 0 bases from V and 7 bases from J, with 19 bases in between. This CDR3 spans 16 amino acids. Germline V CDR1 and CDR2: LNHDA, SQIVND (reference sequence).

The chain recombines TRBV5-6 with TRBJ2-5; D call uncertain. Germline lookup yields CDR1 SGHDT and CDR2 YYEEEE. The V and J ends lost 3 bases and 4 bases respectively, with 4 bases between them. The CDR3 contains 11 residues. In DNA form, the CDR3 reads TGTGCCAGCAGCTCCCTAGAGACCCAGTACTTC. This gives the protein CASSSLETQYF. Based on the CDR3 plus reference TRBV5-6 and TRBJ2-5, the full variable domain is DAGVTQSPTHLIKTRGQQVTLRCSPKSGHDTVSWYQQALGQGPQFIFQYYEEEERQRGNFPDRFSGHQFPNYSSELNVNALLLGDSALYLCASSSLETQYFGPGTRLLVL.

This clone appeared a few times. This chain connects TRBV29-1 to TRBJ1-1, with TRBD1 matching over 7 bases. The CDR3 contains 14 residues. V lost 6 bases to trimming and J lost 5 bases; unmatched junction nucleotides: 12. The V gene's germline CDR1 is SQVTM and CDR2 ANQGSEA. The CDR3 sequence is CSVLRQGGGTEAFF. The CDR3 DNA reads as TGCAGCGTACTCCGACAGGGTGGCGGGACTGAAGCTTTCTTT.

V usage is TRBV19 and J usage is TRBJ2-7; TRBD1 aligns across 8 bases. CDR1 LNHDA and CDR2 SQIVND come from the germline V gene (reference sequence). The V segment lost 7 bases and the J segment 2 bases; nucleotides outside the gene matches: 10. The length of the CDR3 is 15 residues. CDR3 in amino acids: CASNNQGQGPYEQYF. The CDR3 DNA is TGTGCCAGTAATAACCAAGGACAGGGCCCCTACGAGCAGTACTTC.

The J gene is TRBJ2-7, the V gene TRBV20-1; D possibly corresponds to TRBD1 (6 bases). Germline V CDR1 and CDR2: DFQATT, SNEGSKA (reference sequence). The CDR3 length is 11 residues. V was clipped by 5 bases and J by 3 bases, with 8 bases between them. This CDR3 is CSAPDSYEQYF. CDR3 coding DNA: TGCAGTGCTCCGGACAGCTACGAGCAGTACTTC.

This chain links TRBV29-1 with TRBJ2-5, with no clear D. The length of the CDR3 is 13 residues. The ends were cut back, 3 bases at V and 2 bases at J, with 10 bases in the middle. Per germline, CDR1 SQVTM and CDR2 ANQGSEA. CDR3 sequence (DNA): TGCAGCGTTGACTTAGGAGTTCAAGAGACCCAGTACTTC. Translating it yields CSVDLGVQETQYF.

The rearrangement links TRBV7-8 to TRBJ2-7, with 13 bases matching TRBD2. The CDR3 runs 15 residues. Germline V gene sequence: CDR1 SGHVS, CDR2 FQNEAQ. V trimming: 6 bases; J trimming: 2 bases; junction bases outside the gene matches: 4. The CDR3 DNA is TGTGCCAGCAGGTCTGGACTAGCGGGAGCCTACGAGCAGTACTTC. This encodes CASRSGLAGAYEQYF.

The V gene is TRBV7-9, the J gene TRBJ2-1; no firm D call. Trimming cost V 8 bases and J 7 bases, with 6 bases left between them. The germline V gene has CDR1 SEHNR and CDR2 FQNEAQ (reference sequence). The CDR3 has 10 residues. The CDR3 nucleotides are TGTGCCAGCGAGAGTAATGAGCAGTTCTTC. Its translation: CASESNEQFF.

The rearrangement links TRBV4-1 to TRBJ1-5; D is undetermined. Germline-derived CDR1 and CDR2 are MGHRA and YSYEKL. This CDR3 contains 13 residues. Trimming shortened V by 2 bases and J by 4 bases, and 6 bases separated the two germline ends. CDR3 nucleotides: TGCGCCAGCAGCCAATTTCCGAATCAGCCCCAGCATTTT. Protein product: CASSQFPNQPQHF.

The rearrangement joins TRBV7-8 to TRBJ2-5; 8 bases are a match to TRBD1. Germline assignment: CDR1 SGHVS and CDR2 FQNEAQ. V shed 4 bases and J 3 bases; nucleotides not matched to a gene: 4. The CDR3 runs 14 residues. CDR3 nucleotides: TGTGCCAGCAGCTCTTACAGGGGGGAAGAGACCCAGTACTTC. This codes for CASSSYRGEETQYF.

The sample holds a few counts of this clone. The chain carries TRBV30 and TRBJ1-4, with a possible D match to TRBD1 (5 bases). There are 14 residues in the CDR3. The germline V and J ends were trimmed by 3 bases and 4 bases, with 12 bases remaining between them. Germline V gene data show CDR1 as GTSNPN and CDR2 as SVGIG (reference sequence). CDR3 in amino acids: CAWSTGTHNEKLFF. DNA of the CDR3: TGTGCCTGGAGCACCGGGACCCATAATGAAAAACTGTTTTTT.

In this sample, this clone turned up once. The rearrangement uses TRBV14 and TRBJ2-2; 7 nucleotides match TRBD1. This CDR3 comprises 15 residues. The V gene end was trimmed by 3 bases and the J gene end by 3 bases; junction bases not matched to a gene: 4. CDR1 and CDR2 (germline): SGHDN, FVKESK. CDR3 coding DNA: TGTGCCAGCAGCCAGGGGGACAGACACACCGGGGAGCTGTTTTTT. Translating it yields CASSQGDRHTGELFF. The full variable domain, completed using reference TRBV14 and TRBJ2-2, is EAGVTQFPSHSVIEKGQTVTLRCDPISGHDNLYWYRRVMGKEIKFLLHFVKESKQDESGMPNNRFLAERTGGTYSTLKVQPAELEDSGVYFCASSQGDRHTGELFFGEGSRLTVL.

The V call is TRBV5-6, the J call TRBJ1-1; the D gene is possibly TRBD1 (6 bases). The germline V gene has CDR1 SGHDT and CDR2 YYEEEE. The CDR3 length is 13 residues. Trimming stripped 2 bases from V and 7 bases from J, with 12 bases between. Here the CDR3 DNA reads TGTGCCAGCAGCTTCCCGGCCAGGGGTGAAGCTTTCTTT. It specifies CASSFPARGEAFF.

This chain connects TRBV18 to TRBJ1-2; 7 bases match TRBD1. The CDR3 spans 14 residues. Germline V gene data show CDR1 as KGHSH and CDR2 as LQKENI. V lost 4 bases to trimming and J lost 8 bases; unmatched junction nucleotides: 10. Written as DNA, the CDR3 is TGTGCCAGCTCACTGTCCCGACAGGGTGAAGGCTACACCTTC. Translating it yields CASSLSRQGEGYTF.

This chain links TRBV30 with TRBJ2-1; no definite D call. Germline V gives CDR1 GTSNPN, CDR2 SVGIG (reference sequence). V shed 0 bases and J shed 10 bases, with 7 bases lying between them. The CDR3 contains 11 residues. CDR3: CAWSVTREQFF. CDR3 DNA: TGTGCCTGGAGTGTAACAAGGGAGCAGTTCTTC.

This clone was recorded only once. The chain carries TRBV5-5 and TRBJ2-2; 9 nucleotides match TRBD1. The germline CDR1 and CDR2 sequences are SGHKS and YYEKEE (reference sequence). CDR3 length: 16 residues. V lost 4 bases, J lost 3 bases, and 7 bases stayed unmatched. The CDR3 coding sequence is TGTGCCAGCAGCCCCCGGACAGGGGTTGACACCGGGGAGCTGTTTTTT. Encoded protein: CASSPRTGVDTGELFF.

The chain has TRBV27 and TRBJ2-2; 7 bases line up with TRBD2. Trimming cost V 3 bases and J 7 bases; bases outside gene matches: 5. CDR1 is MNHEY and CDR2 is SMNVEV in the germline V gene (reference sequence). This CDR3 has 14 amino acids. The CDR3 loop reads CASSLKRGDGELFF. CDR3 sequence (DNA): TGTGCCAGCAGTTTGAAGCGGGGCGACGGGGAGCTGTTTTTT.

The chain combines TRBV2 with TRBJ2-7; D is possibly TRBD2 (5 bases). In germline, CDR1 is SNHLY, CDR2 FYNNEI. The CDR3 runs 15 residues. V shed 7 bases and J shed 6 bases, with 22 bases lying between them. This CDR3 reads CASTGPNGVEGEQYF. CDR3 coding DNA: TGTGCCAGCACCGGACCGAATGGGGTCGAGGGCGAGCAGTACTTC.

This rearrangement joins TRBV10-2 to TRBJ2-5, with unresolved D. V shed 5 bases and J shed 5 bases, with 6 bases lying between them. The length of the CDR3 is 11 residues. In germline, CDR1 is WSHSY, CDR2 SAAADI. CDR3 residues: CASSPRETQYF. In nucleotides, the CDR3 is TGCGCCAGCAGTCCAAGGGAGACCCAGTACTTC.

This chain links TRBV5-4 with TRBJ2-7; 11 nucleotides line up with TRBD1. Germline V lookup: CDR1 SGHNT, CDR2 YYREEE (reference sequence). The ends lost 4 bases at V and 5 bases at J; junction bases unmatched: 8. CDR3 length equals 15 residues. The CDR3 sequence: CASSIGQGAENEQYF. CDR3 in DNA: TGTGCCAGCAGCATCGGACAGGGGGCGGAAAACGAGCAGTACTTC.

Turning to this clone: One end of the junction varies from germline; a read error may be responsible. In nucleotides, the CDR3 is TGTGCCAGCACCGGGGGACAGGGGCGCAAAAAGGACTTC. This sequence encodes CASTGGQGRKKDF. This chain links TRBV2 with TRBJ2-7; 10 positions match TRBD1. The CDR3 consists of 13 residues. Germline V CDR1 and CDR2: SNHLY, FYNNEI.

V gene TRBV19 combines with J gene TRBJ1-5; no firm D call. The CDR3 length is 15 residues. Deletions cut 2 bases from V and 1 base from J, with 9 bases between. Per the germline V gene, CDR1 is LNHDA and CDR2 is SQIVND (reference sequence). CDR3 protein: CASSIKAGSNQPQHF. DNA of the CDR3: TGTGCCAGTAGTATAAAAGCAGGAAGCAATCAGCCCCAGCATTTT.